One sample yielded the 2 T cell receptor beta chains listed below, sequenced in a study of regulatory T cells in long-lasting Graves disease. Documented time point: newly diagnosed GD, antithyroid drugs for less than 3 months. From PBMCs, RNA was extracted and then used to make the TCR library. CDR3-region Arm-PCR and iRepertoire HTBI primers produced the TCR beta libraries. TCRdb called the multiplex PCR reads again in MiXCR, with one record for every CDR3 protein. The sample gives a few hundred thousand distinct CDR3 sequences, about 10% of which show up once; under 20% is in the top ten. The data also belong to a second study, concerning T cells in Graves' hyperthyroidism and ophthalmopathy.

The material was peripheral blood mononuclear cells (PBMCs), obtained at new diagnosis, from a patient treated with antithyroid drugs. These receptors were collected from a young woman with Graves disease.

The chain couples TRBV30 to TRBJ2-7; no clear D gene. Germline V gene lookup returns CDR1 GTSNPN and CDR2 SVGIG (reference sequence). The length of the CDR3 is 12 residues. V was clipped by 3 bases and J by 5 bases, with 11 bases between them. The CDR3 sequence: CAWRTNMDEQYF. The CDR3 DNA reads as TGTGCCTGGAGAACCAATATGGACGAGCAGTACTTC.

The chain couples TRBV11-2 to TRBJ2-5; TRBD1 might be the D (7 bases). Trimming cost V 5 bases and J 6 bases, with 13 bases left between them. Germline V lookup: CDR1 SGHAT, CDR2 FQNNGV. There are 13 residues in the CDR3. CDR3 sequence (DNA): TGTGCCAGCAGCCCGACAGGGAGGCAGACCCAGTACTTC. This codes for CASSPTGRQTQYF.